One TCR beta chain is described in this entry. It lacks a known antigen. One end of the junction varies from germline; a read error may be responsible. For repertoire sequencing, the TCR beta CDR3 regions were amplified from RNA transcripts. The first round of RT-PCR was done with HTBI primers and the Qiagen OneStep RT-PCR kit, and was followed by a second round of multiplex PCR, then size selection and purification. Sequencing of the libraries was carried out on an Illumina HiSeq2000 in paired-end mode with 100 bp reads. The original pipeline was this. Reads were processed with SOAPnuke, discarding reads with adapters, uncalled bases, mean Phred below 15, or no exact constant-primer or identifier match. COPE v1.2.5 was used to merge the high-quality paired reads. Clonotypes were defined as unique nucleotide sequences and were aligned to IMGT TRB V, D and J references using MiTCR v1.1. Only V-J combinations with frequency above 0.0001 were analysed, covering around 99% of repertoires. For each V-J combination, a TCR clonal expansion and chaos score was defined as F50 clonal expansion divided by the chaos observed in the TCRdist matrix. Welch's t-statistics and random forest were used to reduce features to about 13 V-J combinations, which were fed into a naive Bayes classifier. The Morisita-Horn index was used to measure how similar the thyroid and blood repertoires were. TCRdb trimmed the raw reads at Q25, called clones with MiXCR and kept productive beta chains. Every entry covers one CDR3 protein and lists the most common genes and DNA from its rows. TCRdb assigned the V and J calls; the authors' analysis was not used. The sample profile shows about 740,000 distinct CDR3 sequences; around 40% of them were found once. The ten largest clones capture roughly 46% of the sample.

This sample is drawn from a study of Graves' ophthalmopathy and Graves' hyperthyroidism (dated by TCRdb to about 2018). About the study as a whole: Peripheral blood was collected at initial diagnosis, before any treatment. An independent validation cohort was composed of around 19 hyperthyroidism patients and around 15 patients who later progressed from hyperthyroidism to ophthalmopathy. The study used TCR beta repertoire signatures to distinguish Graves' ophthalmopathy from Graves' hyperthyroidism and to predict progression to ophthalmopathy. To explore V-J signatures distinguishing ophthalmopathy from hyperthyroidism, a discovery set of some 100 patients (roughly 45 ophthalmopathy, over 55 stable hyperthyroidism) was enrolled. In more than five hyperthyroidism patients, T-cell repertoires of thyroid tissue and blood were compared. After sampling, hyperthyroidism patients received methimazole starting at 30 mg daily, and ophthalmopathy patients received high-dose intravenous methylprednisolone. In total, approximately 140 blood samples were TCR-sequenced: some 40 ophthalmopathy, approximately 80 hyperthyroidism and some 17 hyperthyroidism-to-ophthalmopathy patients. Paper-wide results and their limitations: Sample size was not statistically predetermined, and group allocation was not concealed from the investigators. Most of the expanded thyroid clonotypes with a frequency above 0.001 were also detected in blood, and it was suggested that the thyroid immune response may be reflected by blood repertoires. In cross-validation, the 13-signature model distinguished ophthalmopathy from stable hyperthyroidism with roughly 90% sensitivity and approximately 81% specificity, and in the test set the corresponding values were approximately 80% and 68%. In validation, the model predicted ophthalmopathy progression with roughly 68% sensitivity and approximately 78% specificity; about a dozen predicted patients were CT-confirmed with GO in a median of around 6 months.

Ophthalmopathy patients had moderately to severely active disease, Clinical Activity Score of at least 3, NOSPECS grade of at least 4, and disease duration under 3 months. Patients with other autoimmune diseases, uncontrolled infections, pregnancy or lactation were excluded from the study. Diagnosis relied on clinical symptoms, serum thyroxine, TRAb, thyroid ultrasound and orbital computed tomography. PBMCs were isolated from 7.5 to 10 ml of fresh peripheral blood by Ficoll-Paque density gradient centrifugation. Total RNA was extracted using Trizol reagent, and RNA quality was checked on an Agilent 2100 Bioanalyzer. The CDR1 and CDR2 encoded by the germline V gene (reference sequence) are SGHAT and FQDESV. The CDR3 numbers 13 residues from cysteine through phenylalanine. The CDR3 DNA has 39 bases and is translated from base 1.

The TCR sequence derives from an adult man with Graves' ophthalmopathy. In this chain, TRBV11-1 is recombined with TRBJ2-5, with TRBD2 perhaps the D gene, on 5 matching bases. The sample comprised peripheral blood. The nucleotide sequence is given as TGTTCCAGCAGCCGGGGTTCTAGGGAGACCCAGTACTTC. This is translated as CSSSRGSRETQYF.